A selection of T cell receptor beta chains follows, all from one sample in a study of blood T cell repertoires in COVID-19. TCRdb keeps only in-frame clones here, not all; method: immunoSEQ multiplex PCR. Found here are about 210,000 clones, approximately 78% of them singletons; the top ten hold over 4%. Sequencing was carried out using peripheral blood. These receptors originate from a woman aged 70-85 years with COVID-19, enrolled during active disease. Both conserved end residues are trimmed from each CDR3. Size is omitted from some rows. Given values are once, few, many or a class for expanded clones.

NA	TRBV25-1	TRBJ1-1	ASRTANEAF
NA	TRBV27	TRBJ2-7	ASSFGVSYEQY
NA	TRBV27	TRBJ2-1	ASSLSRDNEQF
NA	TRBV30	TRBJ1-5	ACTLSGGNQPQH
NA	TRBV24-1	TRBJ1-4	ATSDPGTPATNEKLF
NA	TRBV2	TRBJ1-1	ASSAGGRPSNTEAF
NA	TRBV27	TRBJ1-4	ASSPLLAGGSTNEKLF
once	TRBV18	TRBJ2-1	ASSATPRSYNEQF
NA	TRBV27	TRBJ1-5	ASSLYSTGKNQPQH
NA	TRBV27	TRBJ1-6	ASSLGLSSYNSPLH
few	TRBV11-2	TRBJ1-2	ASSLGGSYGYT
NA	TRBV7-2	TRBJ2-1	ASSLIAGGVNEQF
NA	TRBV11-2	TRBJ1-2	ASSLDRSYGYT
NA	TRBV7-9	TRBJ2-7	ASRREVGRGVWVTYEQY
NA	TRBV3-1/TRBV3-2	TRBJ2-5	ASSQRGTAGLQETQY
NA	TRBV29-1	TRBJ2-5	SGRQAAETQY
few	TRBV5-8	TRBJ1-5	ASSLVAGVGNQPQH